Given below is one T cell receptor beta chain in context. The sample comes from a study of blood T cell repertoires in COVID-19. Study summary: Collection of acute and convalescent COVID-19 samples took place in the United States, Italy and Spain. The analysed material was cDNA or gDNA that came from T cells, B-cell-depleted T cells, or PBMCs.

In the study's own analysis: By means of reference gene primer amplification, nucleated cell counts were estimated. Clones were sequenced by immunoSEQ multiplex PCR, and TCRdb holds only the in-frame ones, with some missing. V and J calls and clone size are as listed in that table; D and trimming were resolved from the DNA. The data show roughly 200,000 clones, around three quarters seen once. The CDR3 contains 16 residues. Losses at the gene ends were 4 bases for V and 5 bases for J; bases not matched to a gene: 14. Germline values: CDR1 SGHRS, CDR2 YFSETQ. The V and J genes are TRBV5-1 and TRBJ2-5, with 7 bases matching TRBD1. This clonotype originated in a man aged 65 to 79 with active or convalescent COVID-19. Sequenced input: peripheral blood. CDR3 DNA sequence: TGCGCCAGCAGCCTATCAGGGCAGGGGGATTGGGAGACCCAGTACTTC. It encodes CASSLSGQGDWETQYF.